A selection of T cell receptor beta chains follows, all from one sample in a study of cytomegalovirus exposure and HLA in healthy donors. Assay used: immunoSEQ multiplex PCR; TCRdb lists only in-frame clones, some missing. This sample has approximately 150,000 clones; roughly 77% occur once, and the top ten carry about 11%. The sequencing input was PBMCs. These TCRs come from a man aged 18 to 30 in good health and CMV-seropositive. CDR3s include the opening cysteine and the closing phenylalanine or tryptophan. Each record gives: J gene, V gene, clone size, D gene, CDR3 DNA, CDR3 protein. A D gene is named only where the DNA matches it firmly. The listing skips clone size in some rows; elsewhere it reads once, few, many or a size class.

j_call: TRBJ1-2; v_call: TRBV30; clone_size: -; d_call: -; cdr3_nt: TGTGCCTGGAGTGATCAAGGGGTCGGGAGCTATGGCTACACCTTC; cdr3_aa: CAWSDQGVGSYGYTF
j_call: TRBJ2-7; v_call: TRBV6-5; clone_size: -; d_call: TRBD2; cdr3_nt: TGTGCCAGCAGTTACGACCGAGCGGGAAACGAGCAGTACTTC; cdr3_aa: CASSYDRAGNEQYF
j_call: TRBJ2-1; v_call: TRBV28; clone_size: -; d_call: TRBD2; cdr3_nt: TGTGCCAGCAGTTTAGTAGCGGGAGGGAGGAAGGGTGAGCAGTTCTTC; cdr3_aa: CASSLVAGGRKGEQFF
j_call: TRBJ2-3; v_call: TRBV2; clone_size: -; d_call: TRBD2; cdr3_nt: TGTGCCAGCAGCGCGATCGGCGGGAGGGGGGCAGATACGCAGTATTTT; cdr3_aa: CASSAIGGRGADTQYF
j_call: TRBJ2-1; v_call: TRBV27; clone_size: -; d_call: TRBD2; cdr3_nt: TGTGCCAGCAGTCCATTAATAGCGGGAGGTATTAGTGAGCAGTTCTTC; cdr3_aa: CASSPLIAGGISEQFF
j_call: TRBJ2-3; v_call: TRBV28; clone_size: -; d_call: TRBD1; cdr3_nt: TGTGCCAGCAGGACAGGGGGCAGCACAGATACGCAGTATTTT; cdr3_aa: CASRTGGSTDTQYF
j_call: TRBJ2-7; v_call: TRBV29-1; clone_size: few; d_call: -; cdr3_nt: TGCAGCGTGAGGCCGGGACATAATCCGTCCTACGAGCAGTACTTC; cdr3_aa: CSVRPGHNPSYEQYF
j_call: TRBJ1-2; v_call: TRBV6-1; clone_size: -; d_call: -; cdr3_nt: TGTGCCAGCAGTGAGTCGGCGGGACGGGATGGCTACACCTTC; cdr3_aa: CASSESAGRDGYTF
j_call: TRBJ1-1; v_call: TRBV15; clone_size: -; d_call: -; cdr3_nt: TGTGCCACCAGCAGGATCCGGGACAAGAACACTGAAGCTTTCTTT; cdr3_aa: CATSRIRDKNTEAFF
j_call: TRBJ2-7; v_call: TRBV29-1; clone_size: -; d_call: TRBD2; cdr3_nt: TGCAGCGTTGATACAGGACTAGACCACGAGCAGTACTTC; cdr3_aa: CSVDTGLDHEQYF
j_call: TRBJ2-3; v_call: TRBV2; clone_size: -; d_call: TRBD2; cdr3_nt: TGTGCCAGCAGTGAACCAGTAGCGGGAGGGCCTCGGGATACGCAGTATTTT; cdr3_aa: CASSEPVAGGPRDTQYF
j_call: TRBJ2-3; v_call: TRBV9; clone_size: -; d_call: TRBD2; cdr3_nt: TGTGCCAGCAGCGAGAGGACTAGCGGGAGCACAGATACGCAGTATTTT; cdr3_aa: CASSERTSGSTDTQYF
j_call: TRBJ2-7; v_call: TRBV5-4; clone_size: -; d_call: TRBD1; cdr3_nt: TGTGCCAGCAGCTTGGGGACAGGGGATCTCTACGAGCAGTACTTC; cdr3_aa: CASSLGTGDLYEQYF
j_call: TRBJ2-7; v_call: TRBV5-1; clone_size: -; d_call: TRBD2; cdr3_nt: TGCGCCAGCAGCTCCGACCCGACTAGCATGTCCTACGAGCAGTACTTC; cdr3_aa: CASSSDPTSMSYEQYF
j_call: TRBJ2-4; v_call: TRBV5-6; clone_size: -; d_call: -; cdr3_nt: TGTGCCAGCACCCGAAGAGACACGCCTCTAGCCAAAAACATTCAGTACTTC; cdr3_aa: CASTRRDTPLAKNIQYF
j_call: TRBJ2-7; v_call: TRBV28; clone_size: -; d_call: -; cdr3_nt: TGTGCCAGCACAATCGGCAGGGGGGACTCCTACGAGCAGTACTTC; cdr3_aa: CASTIGRGDSYEQYF
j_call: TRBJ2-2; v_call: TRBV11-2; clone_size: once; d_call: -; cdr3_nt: TGTGCCAGCAGCTTATTGCCGCCCGGGACCGGGGAGCTGTTTTTT; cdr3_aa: CASSLLPPGTGELFF
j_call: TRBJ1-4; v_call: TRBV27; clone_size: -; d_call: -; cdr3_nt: TGTGCCGGGAGAGACCCGAGGAAACTGTTTTTT; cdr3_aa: CAGRDPRKLFF
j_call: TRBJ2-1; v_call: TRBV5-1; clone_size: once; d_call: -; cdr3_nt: TGCGCCAGCAGCTTGGCAGGGATCTACTCCTACAATGAGCAGTTCTTC; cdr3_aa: CASSLAGIYSYNEQFF
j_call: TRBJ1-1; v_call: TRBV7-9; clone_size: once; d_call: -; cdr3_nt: TGTGCCAGCAGCCGGCCGGACAGACAAACTGAAGCTTTCTTT; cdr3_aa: CASSRPDRQTEAFF
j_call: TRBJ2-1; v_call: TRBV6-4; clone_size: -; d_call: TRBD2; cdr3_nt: TGTGCCAGCAGTGATCAGCGGGAGGATAAGCAGTTCTTC; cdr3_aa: CASSDQREDKQFF
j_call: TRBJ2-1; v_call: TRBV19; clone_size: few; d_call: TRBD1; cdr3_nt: TGTGCCAGTAGTCAACAGGGGTGGAATGAGCAGTTCTTC; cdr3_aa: CASSQQGWNEQFF
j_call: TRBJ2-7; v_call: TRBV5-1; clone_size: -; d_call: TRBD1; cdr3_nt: TGCGCCAGCCATTTAGGGGGCAGGGCCGCCTACGAGCAGTACTTC; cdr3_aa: CASHLGGRAAYEQYF
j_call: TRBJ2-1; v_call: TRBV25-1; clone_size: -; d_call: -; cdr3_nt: TGTGCCAGCAGTGAATCAGGGTGGACGGGCGGCCGTGAGCAGTTCTTC; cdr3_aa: CASSESGWTGGREQFF
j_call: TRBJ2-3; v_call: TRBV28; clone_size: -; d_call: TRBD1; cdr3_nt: TGTGCCAGCAGAAAGGACAGGGGAGATACGCAGTATTTT; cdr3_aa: CASRKDRGDTQYF
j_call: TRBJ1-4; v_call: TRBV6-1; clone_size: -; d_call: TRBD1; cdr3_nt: TGTGCCAGCAGTTCGGACAGGGTAAAACTGTTTTTT; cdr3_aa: CASSSDRVKLFF
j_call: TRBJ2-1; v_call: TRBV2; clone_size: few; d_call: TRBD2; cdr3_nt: TGTGCCAGCAGTCCTATGACTAGCGGGAGTAACTACAATGAGCAGTTCTTC; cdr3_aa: CASSPMTSGSNYNEQFF
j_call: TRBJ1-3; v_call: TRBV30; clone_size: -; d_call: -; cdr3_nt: TGTGCCTGGAGGACCGCGCGGAGCTCTGGAAACACCATATATTTT; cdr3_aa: CAWRTARSSGNTIYF
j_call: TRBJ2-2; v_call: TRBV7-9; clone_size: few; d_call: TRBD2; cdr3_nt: TGTGCCAGCAGCCCACGGCTAGCGGGAGGGACAAACACCGGGGAGCTGTTTTTT; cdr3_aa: CASSPRLAGGTNTGELFF
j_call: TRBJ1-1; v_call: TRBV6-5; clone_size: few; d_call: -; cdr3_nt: TGTGCCAGCAGTTACGAGGGGGGGCTGGACACTGAAGCTTTCTTT; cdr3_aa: CASSYEGGLDTEAFF
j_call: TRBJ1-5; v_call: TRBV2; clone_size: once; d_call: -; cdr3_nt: TGTGCCAGCAGTGAACTCACGGCGAGGGATAGCAATCAGCCCCAGCATTTT; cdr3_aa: CASSELTARDSNQPQHF
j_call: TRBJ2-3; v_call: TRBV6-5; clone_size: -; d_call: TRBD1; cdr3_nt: TGTGCCAGCAGAGCAGGGGGAAGCACAGATACGCAGTATTTT; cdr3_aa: CASRAGGSTDTQYF
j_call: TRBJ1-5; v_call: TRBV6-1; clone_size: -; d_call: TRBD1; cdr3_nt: TGTGCCAGCAGGGAGGGACAGGGAAATCAGCCCCAGCATTTT; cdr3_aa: CASREGQGNQPQHF
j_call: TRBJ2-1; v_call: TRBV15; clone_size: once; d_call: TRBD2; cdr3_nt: TGTGCCACCAGCACGGGGACTAGCGGGACCATCAATGAGCAGTTCTTC; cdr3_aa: CATSTGTSGTINEQFF
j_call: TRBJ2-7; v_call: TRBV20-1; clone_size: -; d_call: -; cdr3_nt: TGCAGTGCTAGTCATCACGAGCAGTACTTC; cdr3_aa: CSASHHEQYF
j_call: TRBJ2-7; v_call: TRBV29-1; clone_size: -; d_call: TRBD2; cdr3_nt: TGCAGCGTTAAAAAGACTAGCGGGCTAACCTACGAGCAGTACTTC; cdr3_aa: CSVKKTSGLTYEQYF
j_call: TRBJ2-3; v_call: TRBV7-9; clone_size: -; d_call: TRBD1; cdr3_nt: TGTGCCAGCAGCTCGACCGGGACAGGGGCCCTCTACACAGATACGCAGTATTTT; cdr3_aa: CASSSTGTGALYTDTQYF
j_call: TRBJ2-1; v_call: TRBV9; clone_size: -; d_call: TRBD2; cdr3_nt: TGTGCCAGCAGCGTAGTAGCGGGAGCTTACAATGAGCAGTTCTTC; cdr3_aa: CASSVVAGAYNEQFF
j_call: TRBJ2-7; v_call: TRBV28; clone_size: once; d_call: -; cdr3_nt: TGTCCCAGCAGTTACGCGGGGCTAGCACGCTCCGAGCAGTACTTC; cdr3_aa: CPSSYAGLARSEQYF
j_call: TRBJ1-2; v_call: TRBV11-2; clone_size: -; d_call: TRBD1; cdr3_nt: TGTGCCAGCAGCTTAATTCAGGGGGCGGTGGTTGCCGGCTACACCTTC; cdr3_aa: CASSLIQGAVVAGYTF
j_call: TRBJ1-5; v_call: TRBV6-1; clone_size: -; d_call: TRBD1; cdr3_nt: TGTGCCAGCAGTGAAGCCAGGGGGTCCCTGCCCCAGCATTTT; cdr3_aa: CASSEARGSLPQHF
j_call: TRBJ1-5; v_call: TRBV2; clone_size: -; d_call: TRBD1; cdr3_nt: TGTGCCAGCAGCGGGACAGGGCGAAATCAGCCCCAGCATTTT; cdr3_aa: CASSGTGRNQPQHF
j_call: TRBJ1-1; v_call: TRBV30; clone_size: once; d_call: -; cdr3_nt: TGTGCCTGGTCAATAGAAAACTTGATGAACACTGAAGCTTTCTTT; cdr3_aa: CAWSIENLMNTEAFF
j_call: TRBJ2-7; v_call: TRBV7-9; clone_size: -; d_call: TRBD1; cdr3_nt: TGTGCCAGCAGCTCCCCCGGGACAGCAGTCACGCACTTC; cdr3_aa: CASSSPGTAVTHF
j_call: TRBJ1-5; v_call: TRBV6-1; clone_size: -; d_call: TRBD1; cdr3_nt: TGTGCCAGCAGTGGGGGGCAGGGGGCTCGGGGCAATCAGCCCCAGCATTTT; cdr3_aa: CASSGGQGARGNQPQHF